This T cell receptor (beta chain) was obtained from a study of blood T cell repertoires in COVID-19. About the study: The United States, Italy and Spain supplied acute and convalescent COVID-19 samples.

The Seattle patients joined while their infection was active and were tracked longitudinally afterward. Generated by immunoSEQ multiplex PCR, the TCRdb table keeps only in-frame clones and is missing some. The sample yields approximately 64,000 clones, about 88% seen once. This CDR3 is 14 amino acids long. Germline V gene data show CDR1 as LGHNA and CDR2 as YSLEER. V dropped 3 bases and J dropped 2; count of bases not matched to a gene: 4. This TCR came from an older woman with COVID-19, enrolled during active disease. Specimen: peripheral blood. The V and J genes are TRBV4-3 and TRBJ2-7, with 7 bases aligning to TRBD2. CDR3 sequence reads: CASSQVLATYEQYF. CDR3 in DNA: TGCGCCAGCAGCCAGGTACTAGCGACCTACGAGCAGTACTTC.